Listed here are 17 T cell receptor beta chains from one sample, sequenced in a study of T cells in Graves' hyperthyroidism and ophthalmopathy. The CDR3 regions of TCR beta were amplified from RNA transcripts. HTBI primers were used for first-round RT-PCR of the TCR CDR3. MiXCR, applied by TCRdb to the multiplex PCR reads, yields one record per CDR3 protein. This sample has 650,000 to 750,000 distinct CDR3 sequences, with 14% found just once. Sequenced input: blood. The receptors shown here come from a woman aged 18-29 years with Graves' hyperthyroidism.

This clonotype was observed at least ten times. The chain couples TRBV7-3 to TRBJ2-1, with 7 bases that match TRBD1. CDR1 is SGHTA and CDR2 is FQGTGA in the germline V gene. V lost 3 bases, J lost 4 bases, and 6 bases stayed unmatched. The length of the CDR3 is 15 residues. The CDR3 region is CASSLKTQGYNEQFF. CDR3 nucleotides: TGTGCCAGCAGCTTGAAAACACAGGGGTACAATGAGCAGTTCTTC.

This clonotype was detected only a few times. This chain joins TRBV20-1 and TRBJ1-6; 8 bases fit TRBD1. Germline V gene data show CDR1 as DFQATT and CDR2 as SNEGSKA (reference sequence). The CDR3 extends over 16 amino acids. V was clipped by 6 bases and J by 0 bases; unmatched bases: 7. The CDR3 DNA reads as TGCAGTGCACGGGGGACAGGCCGCTCCTATAATTCACCCCTCCACTTT. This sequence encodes CSARGTGRSYNSPLHF.

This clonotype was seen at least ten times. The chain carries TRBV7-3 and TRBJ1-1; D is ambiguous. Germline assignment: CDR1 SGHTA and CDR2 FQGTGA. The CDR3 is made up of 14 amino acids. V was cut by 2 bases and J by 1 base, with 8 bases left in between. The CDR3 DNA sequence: TGTGCCAGCAGCTTATCCGCCGGGAACACTGAAGCTTTCTTT. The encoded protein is CASSLSAGNTEAFF.

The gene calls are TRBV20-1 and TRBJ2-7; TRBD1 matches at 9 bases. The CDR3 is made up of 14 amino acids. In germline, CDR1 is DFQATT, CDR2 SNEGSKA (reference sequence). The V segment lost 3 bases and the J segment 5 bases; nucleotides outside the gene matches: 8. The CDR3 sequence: CSARSGTGRNEQYF. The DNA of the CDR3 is TGCAGTGCTAGGTCCGGGACAGGGAGAAACGAGCAGTACTTC.

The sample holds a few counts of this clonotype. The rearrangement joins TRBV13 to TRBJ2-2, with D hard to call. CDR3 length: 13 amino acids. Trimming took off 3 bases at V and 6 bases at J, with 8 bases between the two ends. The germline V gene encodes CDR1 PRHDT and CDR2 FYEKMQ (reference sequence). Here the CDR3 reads CASSFRESGELFF. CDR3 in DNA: TGTGCCAGCAGCTTTCGTGAGTCCGGGGAGCTGTTTTTT.

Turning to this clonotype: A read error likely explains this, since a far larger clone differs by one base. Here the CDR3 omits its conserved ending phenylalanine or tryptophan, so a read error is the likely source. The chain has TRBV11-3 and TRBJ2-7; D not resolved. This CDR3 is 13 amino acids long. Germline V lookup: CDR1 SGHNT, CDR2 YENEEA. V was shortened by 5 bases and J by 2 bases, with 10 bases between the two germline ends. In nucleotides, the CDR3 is TGTGCCAGCAGCCCTGGACGGACCTACGAGCAGTACTCC. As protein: CASSPGRTYEQYS.

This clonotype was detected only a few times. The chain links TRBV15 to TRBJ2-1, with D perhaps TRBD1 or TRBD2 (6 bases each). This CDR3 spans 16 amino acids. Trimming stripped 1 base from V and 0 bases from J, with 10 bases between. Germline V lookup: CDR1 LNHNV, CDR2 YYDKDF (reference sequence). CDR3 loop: CATSRVRGPSYNEQFF. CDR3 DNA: TGTGCCACCAGCAGAGTCCGGGGGCCCTCCTACAATGAGCAGTTCTTC.

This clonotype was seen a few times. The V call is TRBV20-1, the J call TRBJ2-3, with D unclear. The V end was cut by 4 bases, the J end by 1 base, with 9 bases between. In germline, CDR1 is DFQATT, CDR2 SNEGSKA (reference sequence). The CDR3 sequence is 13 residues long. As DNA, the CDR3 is TGCAGTGCTACCCTCCACCGCACAGATACGCAGTATTTT. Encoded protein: CSATLHRTDTQYF.

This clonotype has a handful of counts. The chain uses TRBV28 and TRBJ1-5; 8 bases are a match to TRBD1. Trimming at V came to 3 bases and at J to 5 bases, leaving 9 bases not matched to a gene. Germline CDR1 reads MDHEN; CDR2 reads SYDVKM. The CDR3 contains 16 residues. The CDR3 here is CASSFPATGGHQPQHF. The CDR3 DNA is TGTGCCAGCAGTTTCCCGGCAACAGGGGGTCATCAGCCCCAGCATTTT.

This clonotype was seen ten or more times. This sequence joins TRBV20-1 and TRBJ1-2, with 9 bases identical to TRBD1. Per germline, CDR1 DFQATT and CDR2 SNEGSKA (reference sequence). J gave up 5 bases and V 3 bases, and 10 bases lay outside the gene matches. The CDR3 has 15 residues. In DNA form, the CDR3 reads TGCAGTGCTAGCATACAGGGGGCTTCGTGGTATGGCTACACCTTC. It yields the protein CSASIQGASWYGYTF.

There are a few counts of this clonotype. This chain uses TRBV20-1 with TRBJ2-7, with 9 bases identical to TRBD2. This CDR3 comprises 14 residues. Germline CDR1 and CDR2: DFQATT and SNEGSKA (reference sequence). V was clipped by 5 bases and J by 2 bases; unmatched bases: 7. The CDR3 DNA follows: TGCAGTGCTGTAGCGGGAGACCTGGCCTACGAGCAGTACTTC. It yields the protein CSAVAGDLAYEQYF.

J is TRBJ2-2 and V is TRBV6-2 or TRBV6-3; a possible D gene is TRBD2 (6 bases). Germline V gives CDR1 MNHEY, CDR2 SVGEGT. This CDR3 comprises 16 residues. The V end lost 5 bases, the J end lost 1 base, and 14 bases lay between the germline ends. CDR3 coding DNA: TGTGCCAGCAGTGAATCGGGTAGCGGGAACACCGGGGAGCTGTTTTTT. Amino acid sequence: CASSESGSGNTGELFF.

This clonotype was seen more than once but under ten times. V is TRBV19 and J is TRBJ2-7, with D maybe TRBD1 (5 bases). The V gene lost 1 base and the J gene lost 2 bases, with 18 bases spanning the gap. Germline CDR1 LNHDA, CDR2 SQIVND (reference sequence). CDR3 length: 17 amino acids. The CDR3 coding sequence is TGTGCCAGTAGTATAGGGTTATCGTATGACAGACCCTACGAGCAGTACTTC. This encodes CASSIGLSYDRPYEQYF. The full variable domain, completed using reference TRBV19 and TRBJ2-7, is DGGITQSPKYLFRKEGQNVTLSCEQNLNHDAMYWYRQDPGQGLRLIYYSQIVNDFQKGDIAEGYSVSREKKESFPLTVTSAQKNPTAFYLCASSIGLSYDRPYEQYFGPGTRLTVT.

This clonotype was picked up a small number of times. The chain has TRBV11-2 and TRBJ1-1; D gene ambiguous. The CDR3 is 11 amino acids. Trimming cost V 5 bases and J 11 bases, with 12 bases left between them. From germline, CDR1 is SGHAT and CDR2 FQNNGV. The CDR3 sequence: CASSPSRRAFF. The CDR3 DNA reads TGTGCCAGCAGCCCCTCTCGCCGGGCTTTCTTT.

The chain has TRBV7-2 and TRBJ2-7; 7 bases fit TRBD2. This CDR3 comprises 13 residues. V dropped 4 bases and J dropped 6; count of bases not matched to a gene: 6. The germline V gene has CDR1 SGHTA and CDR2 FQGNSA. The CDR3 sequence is CASSWRWGGEQYF. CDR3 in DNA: TGTGCCAGCAGCTGGCGATGGGGGGGCGAGCAGTACTTC.

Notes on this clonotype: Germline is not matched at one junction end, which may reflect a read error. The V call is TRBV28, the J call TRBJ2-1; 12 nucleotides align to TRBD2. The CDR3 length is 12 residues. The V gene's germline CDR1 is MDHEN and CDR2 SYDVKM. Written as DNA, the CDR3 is TGTGCCAGCAGGGATCCTAGCGGGAGGGAACTCTTC. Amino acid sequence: CASRDPSGRELF.

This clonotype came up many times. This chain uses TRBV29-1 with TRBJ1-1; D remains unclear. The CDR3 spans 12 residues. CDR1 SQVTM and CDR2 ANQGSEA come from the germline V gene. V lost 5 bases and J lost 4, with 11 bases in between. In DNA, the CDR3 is TGCAGCGTTTCAGAGGTCGGCACTGAAGCTTTCTTT. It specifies CSVSEVGTEAFF.